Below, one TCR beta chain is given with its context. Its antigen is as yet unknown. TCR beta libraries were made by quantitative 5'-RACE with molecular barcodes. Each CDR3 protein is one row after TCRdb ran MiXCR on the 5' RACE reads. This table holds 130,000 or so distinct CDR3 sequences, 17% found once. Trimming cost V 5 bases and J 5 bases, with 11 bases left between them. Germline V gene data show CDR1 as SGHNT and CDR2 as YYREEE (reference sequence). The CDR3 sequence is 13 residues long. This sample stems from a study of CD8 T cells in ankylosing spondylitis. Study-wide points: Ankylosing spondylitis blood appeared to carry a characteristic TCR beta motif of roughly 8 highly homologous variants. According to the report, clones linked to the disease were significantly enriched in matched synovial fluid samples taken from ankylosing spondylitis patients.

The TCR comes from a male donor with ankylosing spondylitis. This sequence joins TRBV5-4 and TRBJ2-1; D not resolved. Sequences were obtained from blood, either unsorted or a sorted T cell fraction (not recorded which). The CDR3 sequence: CASRVSPDNEQFF. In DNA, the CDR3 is TGTGCCAGCAGAGTTTCACCCGACAATGAGCAGTTCTTC.